There are many counts of the clone carrying this T cell receptor (beta chain). The data derive from a study of T cells in Graves' hyperthyroidism and ophthalmopathy. Patients having uncontrolled infection, another autoimmune disease, pregnancy or lactation were not included. Diagnoses rested on clinical symptoms, serum thyroxine and TRAb, thyroid ultrasound and orbital computed tomography. Amplified TCR beta CDR3 regions came from RNA transcripts. TCR CDR3 regions were first amplified by RT-PCR with HTBI primers. TCRdb re-called the multiplex PCR reads through MiXCR, storing one row per CDR3 protein. The sample yields a few hundred thousand distinct CDR3 sequences, 15% to 18% seen once. Trimming removed 0 bases from V and 8 bases from J; junction bases left unmatched: 13. The germline V gene has CDR1 SNHLY and CDR2 FYNNEI. The CDR3 sequence is 18 residues long.

What was sequenced was blood. The chain couples TRBV2 to TRBJ2-3, with TRBD2 matching over 11 bases. This receptor was identified in a woman under 30 with Graves' hyperthyroidism that later progressed to Graves' ophthalmopathy. The DNA for the CDR3 is TGTGCCAGCAGTGAAGCTTCGGGACTAGCGGCGAGTGGGGGTACGCAGTATTTT. This translates into CASSEASGLAASGGTQYF.